This T cell receptor (beta chain) emerged from a study of blood T cells in healthy people across ages (dated by TCRdb to 2015 to 2017). About the study as a whole: In model experiments, template switching captured roughly one uniquely barcoded TCR beta cDNA molecule for every two T cells. The donors were divided into four age groups: young (average roughly 15 years), middle-aged (about 40), aged (around 59) and long-lived (roughly 82). The study analyzed two additional independent replicas of 1 million unique cDNA reads from the same blood draw for two donors, one aged 18 to 30 and one aged 80 or older. The study measured age-related changes in TCR beta repertoire diversity using deep sequencing normalized with unique cDNA molecular identifiers. Results the study describes overall, beyond this receptor: Bulk unsorted PBMC profiling prevented conclusive comparison of naive and antigen-experienced compartments. Because the CMV infection status of the donors was unknown, age-related changes in expanded clonotypes may potentially have been confounded. Estimates of total diversity based on one million sequenced T cells were regarded as lower bounds and as underestimates. Observed TCR beta diversity per million T cells fell roughly linearly with age, and a significant reduction was already apparent by age roughly 41. The long-lived group showed more naive CD4+ T cells, fewer expanded clones and increased TCR diversity than the aged group, suggesting age selection. The percentage of naive T cells measured by flow cytometry correlated strongly with observed TCR beta diversity.

Here V drops 2 bases and J drops 0 bases, and the junction holds 3 bases not matched to any gene. Inclusive of the bounding cysteine and phenylalanine, the CDR3 is 17 residues long. The entry retains the CDR3 DNA only, 51 bases that are in frame from base 1. Reading the germline V gene gives CDR1 SGDLS and CDR2 YYNGEE. Library prep was done by 5' RACE. The reads were generated on an Illumina HiSeq 2500. A second PCR of roughly 6 to 11 cycles was run with a J-beta primer mix and a sample-barcoded 5' primer. A unique molecular identifier was introduced onto each TCR beta cDNA molecule by a template-switch 5' adaptor carrying 12 random nucleotides. At least 2.5 million CDR3-containing paired-end reads were obtained from each sample. First-strand cDNA synthesis was performed from all RNA using the Mint cDNA synthesis kit, with priming by a TRBC-specific oligonucleotide. Following uracil-DNA glycosylase treatment, a first 18-cycle PCR with universal primers M1SS and BC2_uni_R was performed on all cDNA. On the authors' methods: Normalization of each sample was performed by random selection of 1 million high-quality reads, each carrying a distinct molecular identifier. Reads sharing molecular identifiers were discarded rather than binned into consensus sequences. CDR3 identification, clonotype clustering and error correction used MiTCR with a Q25 quality threshold and the strictest error-elimination algorithm. Lower-bound total TCR beta diversity was estimated with a nonparametric unseen species model using Euler transformation. TCRdb reran the public reads through fastp at Q25 and MiXCR, keeping productive beta chains. CDR3 protein duplicates are merged, each entry listing the most common genes and DNA. The V and J calls, along with clone size, are taken from TCRdb and not from the paper's own processing. For this sample the table gives 800,000 or so distinct CDR3 sequences, of which around 25% were detected only once. Of the sample, around 3.6% falls within the top ten clones.

In its sample, this clonotype was seen a few times. The antigen it recognizes is unknown. No much larger clone is present one base from it, and per-base qualities are unavailable. The donors were 40 or so Caucasian individuals from Russia, aged 6 to 90 years, who were systemically healthy. Ten milliliters of peripheral blood were drawn from each donor into EDTA-treated Vacutainer tubes. PBMCs were isolated by Ficoll-Paque density-gradient centrifugation, with at least 7 million obtained per sample. Trizol reagent was used to extract total RNA from the PBMCs, yielding at least 6 micrograms per sample. The percentages of naive CD45RAhigh/CD27high T cells were determined by flow cytometry on a PBMC aliquot from every donor. This sample was shared with a second study, whose subject was T cells of mothers and their children. The second paper states: Nine systemically healthy Caucasian individuals, comprising three mothers and their six children, were included as donors. cDNA synthesis used all of the extracted RNA, with 1.5 ug of RNA in each 15 ul reaction. In the second PCR, the M1S primer added sample barcodes and 2-4 random nucleotides. Over 9 million TCR beta CDR3 reads came from each mother, compared with approximately 3 million reads from each child. In both related and unrelated pairs, thymic selection shapes the output of TCR recombination in a similar way, with inherited differences having only a minor effect. Normalized repertoire overlap in related mother-child pairs was always slightly higher than in unrelated mother-child pairs, but the difference was never significant. With a sensitivity of approximately 100 clones per million clonotypes, no persistent microchimeric T cell clones were detected. Deep NGS was used in the study to compare the TCR beta repertoires of mothers and children and to look for features that separate related mother-child pairs from unrelated individuals. Mothers averaged approximately 41 +/- 4 years of age and children averaged roughly 11 +/- 4 years. After adapter ligation with NEBNext reagents, the libraries were sequenced on Illumina HiSeq 2000 with 100+100 nt paired-end reads. To prevent cross-contamination, the mother and child libraries were prepared a month apart and were sequenced in separate runs. Each donor had between 500,000 and 2,000,000 distinct TCR beta clonotypes identified. Naive TCR beta clonotypes were estimated from low-frequency clonotypes matched to each donor's FACS-determined naive share, without sorting.

Here the chain combines TRBV9 and TRBJ2-6, with TRBD1 matching 9 junction bases. The receptor was derived from a boy younger than 18 in good health. The specimen sequenced was blood. In nucleotide form, the sequence is TGTGCCAGCAGCGTGATGACAGGGGGCTCTGGGGCCAACGTCCTGACTTTC. The resulting protein is CASSVMTGGSGANVLTF.